The sequence of this T cell receptor (beta chain) was determined in a study of blood T cell repertoires in COVID-19. TCRdb's copy holds only in-frame clones and misses some; the assay was immunoSEQ multiplex PCR. This table has some 90,000 clones, roughly 90% appearing once. CDR3 length: 13 amino acids. V lost 0 bases and J lost 8, with 10 bases in between. Material for sequencing was peripheral blood. V and J are TRBV23-1 and TRBJ1-2, with D unclear. TRBV23-1 is assigned to the ORF class and has an uncertain function. This TCR derives from a man older than 75 with active or convalescent COVID-19. The CDR3 loop reads CASSQSRGGGYTF. The CDR3, as DNA: TGCGCCAGCAGTCAATCGCGGGGAGGAGGCTACACCTTC.